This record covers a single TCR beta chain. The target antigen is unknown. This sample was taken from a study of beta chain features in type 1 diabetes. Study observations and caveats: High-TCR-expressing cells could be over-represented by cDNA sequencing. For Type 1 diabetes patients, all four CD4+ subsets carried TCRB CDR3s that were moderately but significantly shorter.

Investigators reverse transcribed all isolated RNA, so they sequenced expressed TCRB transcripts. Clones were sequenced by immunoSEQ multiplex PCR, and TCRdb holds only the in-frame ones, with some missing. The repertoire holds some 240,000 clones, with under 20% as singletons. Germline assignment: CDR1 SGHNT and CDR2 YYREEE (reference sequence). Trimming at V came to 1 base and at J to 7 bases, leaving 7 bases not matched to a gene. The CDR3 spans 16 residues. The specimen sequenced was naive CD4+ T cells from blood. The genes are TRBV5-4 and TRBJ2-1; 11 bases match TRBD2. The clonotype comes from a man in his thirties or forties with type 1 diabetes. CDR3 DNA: TGTGCCAGCAGCTTGAGTCCACTAGCGGGAGAGAATGAGCAGTTCTTC. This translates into CASSLSPLAGENEQFF.